What follows are 17 T cell receptor beta chains derived from one specimen sequenced in a study of blood T cell repertoires in COVID-19. TCRdb keeps only in-frame clones here, not all; method: immunoSEQ multiplex PCR. Of about 270,000 clones detected, approximately 91% appear once; the ten largest clones hold about 2.1%. Sequencing was carried out using PBMCs or T cells enriched from blood (not recorded which). These receptors all stem from a middle-aged woman with acute COVID-19.

As for this clone: Germline is not matched at one junction end, which may reflect a read error. This chain connects TRBV10-3 to TRBJ1-1; the D gene is possibly TRBD1 (5 bases). Germline lookup yields CDR1 ENHRY and CDR2 SYGVKD. This CDR3 region has 14 residues. CDR3 amino acids: CATSSSGMNTEAFF. The CDR3 DNA reads as TGTGCCACCAGTAGTTCAGGGATGAACACTGAAGCTTTCTTT.

The V and J genes are TRBV3-1 (or the pseudogene TRBV3-2) and TRBJ2-4, with 8 nucleotides matching TRBD2. J gave up 8 bases and V 4 bases, and 13 bases lay outside the gene matches. Per germline, CDR1 LGHDT and CDR2 YNNKEL (reference sequence). The CDR3 consists of 16 residues. CDR3 bases: TGTGCCAGCAGCCCGAACGGGGGACTAGGATTTCACATTCAGTACTTC. Its translation is CASSPNGGLGFHIQYF.

This clone has a single count. This sequence joins TRBV24-1 and TRBJ2-7; TRBD2 is a possible D gene (6 bases). The CDR3 is 15 amino acids. V dropped 2 bases and J dropped 6 bases, with 16 bases sitting between them. Germline assignment: CDR1 KGHDR and CDR2 SFDVKD. CDR3 loop: CATSDSAGLSGEQYF. In DNA, the CDR3 is TGTGCCACCAGTGATTCGGCGGGCCTTAGCGGCGAGCAGTACTTC.

The chain has TRBV11-1 and TRBJ2-3; TRBD1 matches 9 bases. After removal of 5 bases from V and 5 bases from J, the junction contained 11 bases not matched to a gene. This CDR3 comprises 16 residues. CDR1 and CDR2 (germline): SGHAT, FQDESV (reference sequence). This chain's CDR3 is CASSPGTGSSLDTQYF. CDR3 coding DNA: TGTGCCAGCAGCCCCGGGACAGGGTCGAGTCTAGATACGCAGTATTTT.

The V gene is TRBV7-8, the J gene TRBJ2-1; the D gene is possibly TRBD1 (5 bases). Trimming cost V 0 bases and J 0 bases, with 15 bases left between them. The CDR3 runs to 18 residues. The germline V gene encodes CDR1 SGHVS and CDR2 FQNEAQ. In DNA form, the CDR3 reads TGTGCCAGCAGCTTAGCGATAGGGGCCGCGAGCTCCTACAATGAGCAGTTCTTC. Translating gives CASSLAIGAASSYNEQFF.

The chain carries TRBV5-1 and TRBJ2-1; 11 nucleotides agree with TRBD2. J lost 0 bases, V lost 4 bases, and 3 bases had no gene match. Germline V gives CDR1 SGHRS, CDR2 YFSETQ. The length of the CDR3 is 16 residues. For the CDR3, the DNA is TGCGCCAGCAGCCCTGGACTAGCGGGCTCCTACAATGAGCAGTTCTTC. Translation gives CASSPGLAGSYNEQFF.

The chain couples TRBV3-1 (or the pseudogene TRBV3-2) to TRBJ1-1; D gene uncertain. The V end lost 5 bases, the J end lost 1 base, and 8 bases lay between the germline ends. CDR1 is LGHDT and CDR2 is YNNKEL in the germline V gene (reference sequence). The CDR3 consists of 13 residues. The CDR3 sequence: CASSSGWNTEAFF. Written as DNA, the CDR3 is TGTGCCAGCAGCTCGGGGTGGAACACTGAAGCTTTCTTT.

The V call is TRBV9, the J call TRBJ2-2; D unclear. The CDR3 loop spans 15 amino acids. From germline, CDR1 is SGDLS and CDR2 YYNGEE. Trimming removed 0 bases from V and 3 bases from J, with 9 bases in between. The CDR3 DNA sequence: TGTGCCAGCAGCGTAGGGCAGGTCGACACCGGGGAGCTGTTTTTT. It encodes CASSVGQVDTGELFF.

The chain combines TRBV6-2 or TRBV6-3 with TRBJ2-7, with D possibly matching TRBD2 (6 bases). V lost 5 bases and J lost 2, with 13 bases in between. Looked up from germline, CDR1 is MNHEY and CDR2 is SVGEGT. The CDR3 has 14 residues. CDR3 sequence (DNA): TGTGCCAGCAGTCCCCGGGGAGGCGCCTACGAGCAGTACTTC. Translated, it gives CASSPRGGAYEQYF.

The rearrangement uses TRBV28 and TRBJ2-7; 8 positions match TRBD1. The CDR3 runs 14 residues. Trimming removed 11 bases from V and 2 bases from J; junction bases left unmatched: 11. The germline CDR1 and CDR2 sequences are MDHEN and SYDVKM. This chain's CDR3 is CASTDRGKPYEQYF. DNA for the CDR3: TGTGCCTCTACCGACAGGGGAAAGCCCTACGAGCAGTACTTC.

This clone was found once. This chain joins TRBV5-1 and TRBJ1-2, with unresolved D. Trimming stripped 0 bases from V and 6 bases from J, with 15 bases between. The germline CDR1 and CDR2 sequences are SGHRS and YFSETQ. CDR3 size: 15 residues. CDR3 nucleotide sequence: TGCGCCAGCAGCTTGGCCGGCGGGATAACGGATGGCTACACCTTC. Its protein product is CASSLAGGITDGYTF.

The chain's CDR3 is CASSQSVWGGRGYTF. The CDR3, as DNA: TGTGCCAGCAGCCAATCCGTTTGGGGGGGTCGGGGCTACACCTTC. The V and J genes are TRBV3-1 (or the pseudogene TRBV3-2) and TRBJ1-2; a possible D gene is TRBD1 (5 bases). V was pared by 2 bases and J by 8 bases, with 18 bases between. Germline V gene data show CDR1 as LGHDT and CDR2 as YNNKEL (reference sequence). This CDR3 spans 15 amino acids.

This clone appeared a single time. The rearrangement uses TRBV2 and TRBJ1-3, with unresolved D. The CDR3 totals 13 residues. V gave up 7 bases and J gave up 4 bases, with 11 bases separating them. Germline V gene data show CDR1 as SNHLY and CDR2 as FYNNEI. CDR3 nucleotide sequence: TGTGCCAGCACGGCGGCGGGAGGAAACACCATATATTTT. Residues: CASTAAGGNTIYF.

A note on this clone: A junction boundary mismatches the germline segment, possibly from a read error. For the CDR3, the DNA is TGTGCCAGCAGCTCTGAGCGGGACAGGGGTTGGGACTTC. It yields the protein CASSSERDRGWDF. This rearrangement joins TRBV12-3 or TRBV12-4 to TRBJ2-4, with 10 bases that match TRBD1. CDR3 length equals 13 residues.

The chain is built from TRBV4-2 and TRBJ1-1; 7 positions agree with TRBD1. The CDR3 consists of 15 residues. Looked up from germline, CDR1 is LGHNA and CDR2 is YNFKEQ. V was pared by 3 bases and J by 2 bases, with 6 bases of the junction left unmatched. This CDR3 is CASSQNDRVNTEAFF. For the CDR3, the DNA is TGTGCCAGCAGCCAGAATGACAGGGTTAACACTGAAGCTTTCTTT.

The CDR3 coding sequence is TGTGCCAGCAGTTTTAGGCGGAGCGATGGCTACACCTTC. Residues: CASSFRRSDGYTF. This rearrangement joins TRBV28 to TRBJ1-2; D is unresolved. The V and J ends lost 3 bases and 6 bases respectively, with 11 bases between them. The length of the CDR3 is 13 residues. CDR1 is MDHEN and CDR2 is SYDVKM in the germline V gene.

The chain has TRBV28 and TRBJ2-7; 9 nucleotides align to TRBD1. The germline gives CDR1 MDHEN, CDR2 SYDVKM. Trimming cost V 5 bases and J 5 bases; bases outside gene matches: 7. The CDR3 extends over 14 amino acids. CDR3 DNA sequence: TGTGCCAGCAGTATCGGGACAGGGAAGCACGAGCAGTACTTC. Amino acids: CASSIGTGKHEQYF.